The text below deals with one T cell receptor beta chain. V was cut by 0 bases and J by 2 bases, with 11 bases left in between. Germline V lookup: CDR1 LGHNA, CDR2 YSLEER. The CDR3 consists of 15 residues. This specimen comes from a study of blood T cell repertoires in COVID-19. Study information: Samples of COVID-19 (acute and convalescent) were obtained from the United States, Italy and Spain. T cells, B-cell-depleted T cells, or PBMCs provided the cDNA or gDNA that served as material.

Study processing details: Quantification of nucleated cells was approximated via reference gene primer amplification. Sequencing used immunoSEQ multiplex PCR; TCRdb keeps in-frame clones, though not all of them. V and J calls and clone size are given by that table; D and trimming were obtained from the DNA. The sample includes about 210,000 clones, almost 85% seen only once; the top ten take roughly 12%. This receptor was identified in a woman in her 40s with acute or convalescent COVID-19. The sample was peripheral blood. The rearrangement uses TRBV4-3 and TRBJ2-7; the D gene is possibly TRBD1 (6 bases). CDR3 protein: CASSQDGTSPYEQYF. The CDR3 coding sequence is TGCGCCAGCAGCCAAGATGGGACAAGTCCCTACGAGCAGTACTTC.